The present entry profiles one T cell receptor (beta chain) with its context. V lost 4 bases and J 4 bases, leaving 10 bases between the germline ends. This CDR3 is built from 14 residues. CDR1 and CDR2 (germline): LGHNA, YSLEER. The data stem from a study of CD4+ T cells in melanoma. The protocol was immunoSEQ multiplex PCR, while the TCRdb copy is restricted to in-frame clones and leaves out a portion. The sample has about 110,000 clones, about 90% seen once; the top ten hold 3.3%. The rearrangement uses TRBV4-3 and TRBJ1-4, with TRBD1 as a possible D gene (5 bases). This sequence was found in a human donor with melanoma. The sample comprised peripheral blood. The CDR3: CASSRLGGNEKLFF. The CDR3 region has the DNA TGCGCCAGCAGCCGATTGGGGGGTAATGAAAAACTGTTTTTT.